The clone carrying this T cell receptor beta chain was seen only a few times. Its target is not known. Using immunoSEQ multiplex PCR, the repertoire was profiled, and TCRdb retains in-frame clones only, with some absent. The sample comprises 40,000 to 55,000 clones, around 82% of which are singletons, and about 2% rests with the top ten. The data stem from a study of OX40 agonist ivuxolimab in advanced cancers. Trimming shortened V by 5 bases and J by 5 bases, and 19 bases separated the two germline ends. The germline CDR1 and CDR2 sequences are WNHNN and SYGVQD (reference sequence). This CDR3 is built from 15 residues. Study findings and constraints: Averaging showed that CD8+ T cells had more expanded clones than CD4+ did.

This sequence originates from an adult with an advanced solid tumor such as melanoma, head and neck, liver or kidney cancer. The source material was CD4+ or CD8+ T cells sorted from blood, sampled in a trial of the OX40 agonist ivuxolimab. J is TRBJ2-7 and V is TRBV10-1, with D perhaps matching TRBD1 or TRBD2 (5 bases each). The CDR3 loop is CASSSSRGRLNEQYF. The CDR3 nucleotides read TGCGCCAGCAGTTCGTCGAGGGGAAGGCTGAACGAGCAGTACTTC.